Presented here are 4 T cell receptor beta chains from one specimen sequenced in a study of cytomegalovirus exposure and HLA in healthy donors. Profiling relied on immunoSEQ multiplex PCR, and the TCRdb table lists in-frame clones only, not all of them. The repertoire has about 160,000 clones, roughly 91% of them found once; the top ten carry just over 4%. Sequenced: PBMCs. Receptor source: a man younger than 35 in good health and CMV-seropositive.

The V gene is TRBV7-3, the J gene TRBJ2-7, with 9 bases lining up with TRBD1. The CDR3 sequence is 12 residues long. Germline values: CDR1 SGHTA, CDR2 FQGTGA. Losses at the gene ends were 5 bases for V and 9 bases for J; bases not matched to a gene: 5. Here the CDR3 reads CASSEGQGRQYF. In DNA, the CDR3 is TGTGCCAGCAGCGAGGGACAGGGAAGGCAGTACTTC.

The rearrangement links TRBV19 to TRBJ2-3, with TRBD1 matching 8 bases. Germline CDR1 is LNHDA and CDR2 is SQIVND (reference sequence). This CDR3 is 16 amino acids long. J lost 2 bases, V lost 5 bases, and 9 bases had no gene match. The chain's CDR3 is CASSPPRGLDTDTQYF. CDR3 nucleotide sequence: TGTGCCAGTAGTCCGCCCAGGGGGCTAGACACAGATACGCAGTATTTT.

This clone occurred once. The genes are TRBV5-3 and TRBJ1-2; 7 bases fit TRBD1. TRBV5-3 has ORF status, its function being uncertain. The CDR3 has 14 residues. Losses at the gene ends were 3 bases for V and 1 base for J; bases not matched to a gene: 3. Written as DNA, the CDR3 is TGTGCCAGAAGCTGGGGACAGCGTAACTATGGCTACACCTTC. It encodes CARSWGQRNYGYTF.

The V gene is TRBV9, the J gene TRBJ2-3; 8 bases fit TRBD2. This CDR3 spans 13 amino acids. Per germline, CDR1 SGDLS and CDR2 YYNGEE. With 1 base clipped from V and 5 bases from J, the junction kept 0 bases outside the gene matches. CDR3 protein: CASSVLAGDTQYF. For the CDR3, the DNA is TGTGCCAGCAGCGTACTAGCGGGAGATACGCAGTATTTT.